This TCR beta chain was sequenced for a study of beta chain features in type 1 diabetes. Study-wide results and limits: Naive, central memory and Treg TCRB repertoires seemed to resemble each other more closely in patients than they did in healthy donors. The study found moderately but significantly shorter TCRB CDR3s in all four CD4+ subsets of Type 1 diabetes patients. Sequencing used cDNA, and cells with high TCR expression could therefore be over-represented.

Trimming removed 3 bases at V and 0 bases at J, with 10 bases between. The germline gives CDR1 SEHNR, CDR2 FQNEAQ (reference sequence). This CDR3 comprises 15 residues. The investigators reverse transcribed all of the isolated RNA, so they sequenced expressed TCRB transcripts. TCRdb keeps only in-frame clones here, not all; method: immunoSEQ multiplex PCR. The table records about 650,000 clones, about an eighth of them present only once. The table lists this clone with a few counts. Its antigen is unidentified. The sequence was collected from a man aged 25-45 years with type 1 diabetes. Sequenced material: naive CD4+ T cells from blood. V gene TRBV7-9 combines with J gene TRBJ2-3; D is unresolved. CDR3 in DNA: TGTGCCAGCAGCTTGCGCGAGACTAGCACAGATACGCAGTATTTT. Amino acid sequence: CASSLRETSTDTQYF.